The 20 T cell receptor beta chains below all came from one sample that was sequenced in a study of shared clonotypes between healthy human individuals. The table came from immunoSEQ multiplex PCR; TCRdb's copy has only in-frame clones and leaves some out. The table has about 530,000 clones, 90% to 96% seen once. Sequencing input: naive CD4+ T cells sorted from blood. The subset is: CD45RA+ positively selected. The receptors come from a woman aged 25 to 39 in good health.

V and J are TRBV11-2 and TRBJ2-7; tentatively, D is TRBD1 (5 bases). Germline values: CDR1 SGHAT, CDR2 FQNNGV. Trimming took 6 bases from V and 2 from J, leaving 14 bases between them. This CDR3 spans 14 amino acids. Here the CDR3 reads CASSYHAGPYEQYF. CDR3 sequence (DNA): TGTGCCAGCAGTTACCACGCAGGGCCCTACGAGCAGTACTTC.

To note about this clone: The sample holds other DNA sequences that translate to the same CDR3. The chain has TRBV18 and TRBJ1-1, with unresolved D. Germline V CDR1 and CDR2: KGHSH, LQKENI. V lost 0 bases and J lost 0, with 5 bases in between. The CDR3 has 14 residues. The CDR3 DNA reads TGTGCCAGCTCACCACCAGGGCTGAACACTGAAGCTTTCTTT. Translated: CASSPPGLNTEAFF.

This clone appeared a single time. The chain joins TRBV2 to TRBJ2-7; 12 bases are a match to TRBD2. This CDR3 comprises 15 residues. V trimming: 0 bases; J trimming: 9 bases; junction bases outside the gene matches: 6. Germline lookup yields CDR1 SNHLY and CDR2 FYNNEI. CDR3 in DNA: TGTGCCAGCAGTGAAGCTCCCCCTAGCGGGAGGGGGCAGTACTTC. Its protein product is CASSEAPPSGRGQYF.

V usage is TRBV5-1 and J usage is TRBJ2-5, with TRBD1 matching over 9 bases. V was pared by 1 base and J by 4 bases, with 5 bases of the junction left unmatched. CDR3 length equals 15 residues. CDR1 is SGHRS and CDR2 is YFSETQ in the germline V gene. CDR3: CASSLITGGGETQYF. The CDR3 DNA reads TGCGCCAGCAGCTTGATAACAGGGGGCGGAGAGACCCAGTACTTC.

The CDR3 loop is CASSPQGALNEQYF. CDR3 in DNA: TGTGCCAGCTCACCACAGGGGGCTCTTAACGAGCAGTACTTC. The chain is built from TRBV18 and TRBJ2-7; TRBD1 agrees at 7 bases. Germline V CDR1 and CDR2: KGHSH, LQKENI. The CDR3 extends over 14 amino acids. The ends lost 1 base at V and 5 bases at J; junction bases unmatched: 5.

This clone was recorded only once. The CDR3 DNA sequence: TGTGCCAGCCGCTCCCTCGTAGCGGGGCAAGAGACCCAGTACTTC. Protein sequence: CASRSLVAGQETQYF. The chain has TRBV27 and TRBJ2-5; 8 bases fit TRBD2. V gave up 8 bases and J gave up 2 bases; unmatched junction bases: 10. The CDR3 consists of 15 residues. The germline gives CDR1 MNHEY, CDR2 SMNVEV (reference sequence).

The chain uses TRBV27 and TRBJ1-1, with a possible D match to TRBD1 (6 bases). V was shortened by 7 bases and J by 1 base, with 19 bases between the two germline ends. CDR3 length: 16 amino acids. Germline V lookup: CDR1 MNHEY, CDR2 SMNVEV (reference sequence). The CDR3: CASKRDKGPKNTEAFF. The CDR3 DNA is TGTGCCAGCAAGAGGGACAAGGGACCGAAGAACACTGAAGCTTTCTTT.

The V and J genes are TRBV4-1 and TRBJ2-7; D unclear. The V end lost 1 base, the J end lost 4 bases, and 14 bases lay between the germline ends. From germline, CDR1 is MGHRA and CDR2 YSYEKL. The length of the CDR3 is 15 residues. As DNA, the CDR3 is TGCGCCAGCAGCCAAGTTGGAACCGGTCGATACGAGCAGTACTTC. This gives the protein CASSQVGTGRYEQYF.

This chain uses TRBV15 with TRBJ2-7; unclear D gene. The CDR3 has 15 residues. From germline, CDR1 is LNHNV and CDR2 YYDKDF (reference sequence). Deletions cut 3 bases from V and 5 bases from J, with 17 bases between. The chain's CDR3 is CATSRTYGYGDEQYF. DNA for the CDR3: TGTGCCACCAGCAGGACTTACGGGTATGGGGACGAGCAGTACTTC.

The CDR3 nucleotides read TGTGCCAGCATTCGAGAACGCGTGGGACGGGGCACTGAAGCTTTCTTT. Its protein product is CASIRERVGRGTEAFF. The chain recombines TRBV2 with TRBJ1-1; perhaps TRBD1 as D (5 bases). In germline, CDR1 is SNHLY, CDR2 FYNNEI. Trimming took off 7 bases at V and 4 bases at J, with 22 bases between the two ends. This CDR3 contains 16 residues.

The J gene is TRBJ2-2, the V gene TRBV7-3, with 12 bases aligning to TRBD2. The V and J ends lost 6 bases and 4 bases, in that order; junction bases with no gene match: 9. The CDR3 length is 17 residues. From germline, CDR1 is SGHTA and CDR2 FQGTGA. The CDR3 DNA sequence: TGTGCCAGCAGACCGCTAGCGGGAGGGCCGGGCACCGGGGAGCTGTTTTTT. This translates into CASRPLAGGPGTGELFF.

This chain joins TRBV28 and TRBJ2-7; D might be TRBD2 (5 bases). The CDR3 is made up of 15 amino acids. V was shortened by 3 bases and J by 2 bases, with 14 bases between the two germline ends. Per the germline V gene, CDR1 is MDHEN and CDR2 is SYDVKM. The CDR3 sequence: CASSFAEPAAYEQYF. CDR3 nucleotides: TGTGCCAGCAGTTTCGCCGAGCCAGCGGCCTACGAGCAGTACTTC. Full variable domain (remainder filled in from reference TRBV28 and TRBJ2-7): DVKVTQSSRYLVKRTGEKVFLECVQDMDHENMFWYRQDPGLGLRLIYFSYDVKMKEKGDIPEGYSVSREKKERFSLILESASTNQTSMYLCASSFAEPAAYEQYFGPGTRLTVT.

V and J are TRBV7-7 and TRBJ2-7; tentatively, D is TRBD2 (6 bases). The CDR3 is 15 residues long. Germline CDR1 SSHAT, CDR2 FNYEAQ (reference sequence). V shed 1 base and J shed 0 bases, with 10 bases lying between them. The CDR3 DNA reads TGTGCCAGCAGCTTAGGGGACTCGAGCTCCTACGAGCAGTACTTC. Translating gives CASSLGDSSSYEQYF.

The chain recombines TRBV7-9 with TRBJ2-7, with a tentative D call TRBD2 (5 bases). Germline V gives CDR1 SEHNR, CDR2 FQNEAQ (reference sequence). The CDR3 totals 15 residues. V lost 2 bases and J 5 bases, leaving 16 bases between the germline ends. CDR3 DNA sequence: TGTGCCAGCAGCTTATTCTCGTTGGGGAGTGACGAGCAGTACTTC. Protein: CASSLFSLGSDEQYF.

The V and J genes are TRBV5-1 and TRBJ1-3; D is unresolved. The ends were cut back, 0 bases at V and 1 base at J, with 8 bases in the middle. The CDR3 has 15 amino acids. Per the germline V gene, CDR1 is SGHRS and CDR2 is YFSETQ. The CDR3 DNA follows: TGCGCCAGCAGCTTGGGCGGTACATCTGGAAACACCATATATTTT. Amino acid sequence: CASSLGGTSGNTIYF.

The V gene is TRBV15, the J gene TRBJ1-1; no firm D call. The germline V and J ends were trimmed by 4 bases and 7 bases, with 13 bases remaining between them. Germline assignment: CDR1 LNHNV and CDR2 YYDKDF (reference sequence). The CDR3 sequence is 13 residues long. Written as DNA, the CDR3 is TGTGCCACCAGCAAGAGGGAATTAAATGAAGCTTTCTTT. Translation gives CATSKRELNEAFF.

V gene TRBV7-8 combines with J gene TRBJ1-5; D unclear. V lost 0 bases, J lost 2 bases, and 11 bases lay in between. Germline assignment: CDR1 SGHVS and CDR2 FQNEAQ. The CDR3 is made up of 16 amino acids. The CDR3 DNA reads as TGTGCCAGCAGCTTAGCGTGGTCGACTGGCAATCAGCCCCAGCATTTT. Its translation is CASSLAWSTGNQPQHF.

The CDR3 spells CASSLRGPALPQETQYF. The DNA of the CDR3 is TGTGCCAGCAGCTTGAGGGGGCCGGCCCTACCCCAAGAGACCCAGTACTTC. This rearrangement joins TRBV5-5 to TRBJ2-5, with 7 bases fitting TRBD1. This CDR3 is 17 amino acids long. CDR1 and CDR2 from the germline V gene are SGHKS and YYEKEE (reference sequence). Trimming cost V 1 base and J 1 base; bases outside gene matches: 10.

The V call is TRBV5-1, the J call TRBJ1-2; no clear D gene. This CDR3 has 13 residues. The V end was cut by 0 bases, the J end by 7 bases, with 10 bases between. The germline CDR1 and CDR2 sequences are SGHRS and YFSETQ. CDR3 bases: TGCGCCAGCAGCTTGGGAGGGTTTCCTGGCTACACCTTC. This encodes CASSLGGFPGYTF.

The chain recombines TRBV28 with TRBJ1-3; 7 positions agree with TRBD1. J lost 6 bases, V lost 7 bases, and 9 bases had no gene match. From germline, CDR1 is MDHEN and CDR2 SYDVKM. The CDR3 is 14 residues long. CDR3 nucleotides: TGTGCCAGCACCGAGGGGGGGACAGCAAACACCATATATTTT. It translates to CASTEGGTANTIYF.